Listed below are T cell receptor beta chains from one sample, sequenced in a study of identical twins. TCRdb independently ran MiXCR on the 5' RACE reads; one entry per CDR3 protein. Seen here are over 200,000 distinct CDR3 sequences, 8% to 11% observed once, and the top ten hold over 8%. The sequenced sample consisted of memory T cells sorted from blood. The receptors here all came from a man in his forties or fifties in good health. CDR3s include the opening cysteine and the closing phenylalanine or tryptophan. A D gene is named only where the DNA matches it firmly. Expanded clones get a size class; other rows say once, few or many, or leave the size out.

d_call	v_call	clone_size	j_call	cdr3_nt	cdr3_aa
NA	TRBV12-3/TRBV12-4	NA	TRBJ2-3	TGTGCCAGCAGTCGACTAGTTCAACCCACAGATACGCAGTATTTT	CASSRLVQPTDTQYF
NA	TRBV19	many	TRBJ1-6	TGTGCCAGTAGTAGAAGGGGTTACTATAATTCACCCCTCCACTTT	CASSRRGYYNSPLHF
TRBD2	TRBV10-2	few	TRBJ2-1	TGCGCCAGCATGGAACTAGCGGGAGGGAATGAGCAGTTCTTC	CASMELAGGNEQFF
TRBD1	TRBV28	few	TRBJ1-1	TGTGCCAGCAGTTTATTAGGGACAGGGTATACAGGCACTGAAGCTTTCTTT	CASSLLGTGYTGTEAFF
TRBD1	TRBV4-2	NA	TRBJ2-1	TGTGCCTGCAGCCTGGACAGGAGCTCCTACAATGAGCAGTTCTTC	CACSLDRSSYNEQFF
TRBD1	TRBV6-5	few	TRBJ2-3	TGTGCCAGCAGTTACCGGGGACAGCCCTCAGATACGCAGTATTTT	CASSYRGQPSDTQYF
NA	TRBV28	NA	TRBJ2-5	TGTGCCAGCAGGACCGCCCGGCGGGAGACCCAGTACTTC	CASRTARRETQYF
NA	TRBV4-1	many	TRBJ1-4	TGCGCCAGCAGCCAAGTGGCTGAAAAACTGTTTTTT	CASSQVAEKLFF
NA	TRBV27	many	TRBJ1-2	TGTGCCAGCAGTTCCTTACAGGGCTTGAGCTATGGCTACACCTTC	CASSSLQGLSYGYTF
NA	TRBV10-3	many	TRBJ2-7	TGTGCCACCCTCTCCCTCGGCTACGAGCAGTACTTC	CATLSLGYEQYF
TRBD1	TRBV5-6	NA	TRBJ2-3	TGTGCCAGCAGCTTGAGGACAGGGGGCTTGGATACGCAGTATTTT	CASSLRTGGLDTQYF
NA	TRBV28	NA	TRBJ2-3	TGTGCCAGCAGCTCCCTTAGTCGGGACACAGATACGCAGTATTTT	CASSSLSRDTDTQYF
TRBD2	TRBV15	many	TRBJ2-7	TGTGCCACCAGTCCAAGGACTAGCGGTTACGAGCAGTACTTC	CATSPRTSGYEQYF
TRBD2	TRBV20-1	NA	TRBJ2-5	TGCAGTGCTCCACTAGCGGGGGGAAGTAGGTCCCAGTACTTC	CSAPLAGGSRSQYF
NA	TRBV20-1	NA	TRBJ1-4	TGCAGTGCCCCCGACTCAAATTGGGCTAATGAAAAACTGTTTTTT	CSAPDSNWANEKLFF
NA	TRBV20-1	NA	TRBJ2-5	TGCAGTGCTAGAGTCACACGGGCACAAGAGACCCAGTACTTC	CSARVTRAQETQYF
NA	TRBV12-3/TRBV12-4	few	TRBJ1-6	TGTGCCAGCAGTCTCCTTAATTCACCCCTCCACTTT	CASSLLNSPLHF
NA	TRBV7-2	NA	TRBJ2-7	TGTGCCAGCAGCTTAGTGGGGTACGGCAGCTCCTACGAGCAGTACTTC	CASSLVGYGSSYEQYF
NA	TRBV12-3/TRBV12-4	few	TRBJ1-5	TGTGCCAGCAGGGCAGGAGACCAGCCCCAGCATTTT	CASRAGDQPQHF
NA	TRBV4-2	many	TRBJ2-3	TGTGCCAGCAGCCAAGGTCTCCCAGATACGCAGTATTTT	CASSQGLPDTQYF
NA	TRBV20-1	many	TRBJ2-7	TGCAGTGCCCCCTCAGGTGGGGGCTTCTCCTACGAGCAGTACTTC	CSAPSGGGFSYEQYF
NA	TRBV28	NA	TRBJ1-2	TGTGCCAGCAGTTTCCGGGGCATGGACTATGGCTACACCTTC	CASSFRGMDYGYTF
NA	TRBV6-1	NA	TRBJ2-1	TGTGCCAGCAGTGAAGCGATGGGCGGAAACAATGAGCAGTTCTTC	CASSEAMGGNNEQFF
NA	TRBV21-1	few	TRBJ2-1	TGTGCCAGCAGCCTTAGCGGCTATCCCTACAATGAGCAGTTCTTC	CASSLSGYPYNEQFF
TRBD2	TRBV5-1	few	TRBJ2-1	TGCGCCAGCAGTTTGGGACTAGCGGGGGGATCAAGCGAGCAGTTCTTC	CASSLGLAGGSSEQFF
NA	TRBV10-3	many	TRBJ2-3	TGTGCCATCAGTGAAAGTTCCAGGTACAGGGCGGTGAAGGATACGCAGTATTTT	CAISESSRYRAVKDTQYF
NA	TRBV7-2	many	TRBJ1-5	TGTGCCAGCAGTCTACGGGGGAACGCCAATCAGCCCCAGCATTTT	CASSLRGNANQPQHF
TRBD1	TRBV4-3	few	TRBJ1-4	TGCGCCAGCAGCCAAAACAGGGGGCAGGGTGAAAAACTGTTTTTT	CASSQNRGQGEKLFF
NA	TRBV3-1	NA	TRBJ2-7	TGTGCCAGCAGCCAACGACAGGACCACGAGCAGTACTTC	CASSQRQDHEQYF
TRBD1	TRBV27	many	TRBJ1-2	TGTGCCAGCAGTTTTTCAGGGGGCGCGGGCTATGGCTACACCTTC	CASSFSGGAGYGYTF
NA	TRBV3-1	NA	TRBJ2-1	TGTGCCAGCAGCCAAGTTTTCGGGAGCTCCTACAATGAGCAGTTCTTC	CASSQVFGSSYNEQFF
TRBD1	TRBV12-3/TRBV12-4	few	TRBJ1-2	TGTGCCAGCAGGGGGACAGCCTACCTTTGGGGCTATGGCTACACCTTC	CASRGTAYLWGYGYTF
NA	TRBV27	NA	TRBJ1-6	TGTGCCAGCAGTTTATCGGGACTTTCTTATAATTCACCCCTCCACTTT	CASSLSGLSYNSPLHF
TRBD1	TRBV5-5	many	TRBJ1-5	TGTGCCAGCAGCTGGGGACAGGGGGCTGGTCAGCCCCAGCATTTT	CASSWGQGAGQPQHF
NA	TRBV6-5	few	TRBJ1-1	TGTGCCAGCAGTTACTCGGGGGCAGACACTGAAGCTTTCTTT	CASSYSGADTEAFF